These 23 T cell receptor beta chains share one sample of origin, sequenced in a study of shared clonotypes between healthy human individuals. Method: immunoSEQ multiplex PCR; TCRdb's copy keeps in-frame clones and lacks some. This table holds roughly 2,500,000 clones, roughly 93% found once. Sample: naive CD4+ T cells from PBMCs. Subset in this sample: CD45RA+ positively selected. These receptors came from a man aged 18 to 29 in good health. Some clones in this sample may be carry-over from other donors' samples.

The chain carries TRBV6-1 and TRBJ1-5, with TRBD1 matching over 8 bases. V lost 4 bases to trimming and J lost 2 bases; unmatched junction nucleotides: 7. Germline CDR1 is MNHNS and CDR2 is SASEGT. The CDR3 has 16 amino acids. DNA for the CDR3: TGTGCCAGCAGTGGACAGGGGTGGAACGGCAATCAGCCCCAGCATTTT. This sequence encodes CASSGQGWNGNQPQHF.

The CDR3 reads CASSVSGLGDTIYF. The CDR3, as DNA: TGTGCCAGCAGCGTATCGGGTCTTGGGGACACCATATATTTT. The chain uses TRBV9 and TRBJ1-3; D is undetermined. Trimming cost V 1 base and J 8 bases, with 13 bases left between them. This CDR3 contains 14 residues. Germline values: CDR1 SGDLS, CDR2 YYNGEE.

This chain links TRBV25-1 with TRBJ1-2; 9 nucleotides line up with TRBD1. CDR1 and CDR2 (germline): MGHDK, SYGVNS. V was pared by 5 bases and J by 8 bases, with 9 bases of the junction left unmatched. The CDR3 sequence is 14 residues long. CDR3 sequence (DNA): TGTGCCAGCAGTCCACACACAGGGGGCGCAGGCTACACCTTC. Encoded protein: CASSPHTGGAGYTF.

The V call is TRBV9, the J call TRBJ2-4; maybe TRBD2 (5 bases). Germline V gene lookup returns CDR1 SGDLS and CDR2 YYNGEE. Trimming removed 3 bases from V and 5 bases from J, with 12 bases in between. CDR3 length: 14 amino acids. The CDR3 DNA reads TGTGCCAGCAGCGCACTAGATTCACAAAACATTCAGTACTTC. Protein product: CASSALDSQNIQYF.

The DNA of the CDR3 is TGTGCCAGCAGCCAAGCCCAGTTGGAGCTGGAAGGCTACACCTTC. Protein product: CASSQAQLELEGYTF. The chain joins TRBV4-2 to TRBJ1-2; the D is unclear. CDR1 is LGHNA and CDR2 is YNFKEQ in the germline V gene. Trimming stripped 1 base from V and 8 bases from J, with 17 bases between. The CDR3 is made up of 15 amino acids.

As to this clone: This sample includes further DNA sequences coding for the same CDR3. The chain has TRBV29-1 and TRBJ1-2, with D possibly TRBD1 on 5 matching bases. Germline V gene sequence: CDR1 SQVTM, CDR2 ANQGSEA. The CDR3 is 12 residues long. The V end was cut by 6 bases, the J end by 4 bases, with 12 bases between. CDR3 residues: CSVVRVGYGYTF. The CDR3 bases are TGCAGCGTCGTCAGGGTAGGCTATGGCTACACCTTC. Full variable domain (remainder filled in from reference TRBV29-1 and TRBJ1-2): SAVISQKPSRDICQRGTSLTIQCQVDSQVTMMFWYRQQPGQSLTLIATANQGSEATYESGFVIDKFPISRPNLTFSTLTVSNMSPEDSSIYLCSVVRVGYGYTFGSGTRLTVV.

V is TRBV18 and J is TRBJ2-3; perhaps TRBD1 as D (6 bases). V lost 1 base to trimming and J lost 2 bases, with 10 bases between them. Germline V CDR1 and CDR2: KGHSH, LQKENI. The CDR3 covers 15 residues. The CDR3 is CASSPQQGDTDTQYF. The CDR3 DNA sequence: TGTGCCAGCTCACCACAACAGGGAGACACAGATACGCAGTATTTT.

The DNA for the CDR3 is TGTGCCAGCAGTTTACTCGACAGGGGGCTTTCACCCCTCCACTTT. Its protein is CASSLLDRGLSPLHF. The chain uses TRBV27 and TRBJ1-6; 10 bases align to TRBD1. CDR3 length: 15 amino acids. V shed 2 bases and J 9 bases; nucleotides not matched to a gene: 4. Per the germline V gene, CDR1 is MNHEY and CDR2 is SMNVEV (reference sequence).

This chain connects TRBV7-9 to TRBJ1-1, with unresolved D. Germline V lookup: CDR1 SEHNR, CDR2 FQNEAQ (reference sequence). The CDR3 totals 14 residues. The V end was cut by 0 bases, the J end by 3 bases, with 8 bases between. This chain's CDR3 is CASSLAVGYTEAFF. Here the CDR3 DNA reads TGTGCCAGCAGCTTAGCTGTTGGGTACACTGAAGCTTTCTTT.

This chain joins TRBV5-1 and TRBJ2-7; TRBD1 agrees at 7 bases. Germline CDR1 reads SGHRS; CDR2 reads YFSETQ. CDR3 length equals 16 residues. Trimming cost V 1 base and J 0 bases; bases outside gene matches: 7. The chain's CDR3 is CASSLSVSGGSYEQYF. CDR3 DNA: TGCGCCAGCAGCTTGAGTGTGTCAGGGGGCTCCTACGAGCAGTACTTC.

V and J are TRBV30 and TRBJ1-5; weak D call: TRBD1 (6 bases). This CDR3 region has 16 residues. V was cut by 2 bases and J by 0 bases, with 14 bases left in between. Germline V gene lookup returns CDR1 GTSNPN and CDR2 SVGIG (reference sequence). The DNA for the CDR3 is TGTGCCTGGAGTCCGACAGGAGTTTATAGCAATCAGCCCCAGCATTTT. Its translation: CAWSPTGVYSNQPQHF.

This chain uses TRBV7-2 with TRBJ2-3, with 10 bases that match TRBD2. The V segment lost 5 bases and the J segment 0 bases; nucleotides outside the gene matches: 5. The CDR3 runs to 16 residues. In germline, CDR1 is SGHTA, CDR2 FQGNSA. The CDR3 sequence is CASSRRTSGSTDTQYF. CDR3 DNA: TGTGCCAGCAGCCGACGGACTAGCGGAAGCACAGATACGCAGTATTTT.

This clone occurred a few times. Additional DNA sequences in this sample encode the identical CDR3. The V and J genes are TRBV30 and TRBJ1-4; D is uncertain. V lost 1 base and J 4 bases, leaving 7 bases between the germline ends. This CDR3 region has 13 residues. CDR1 is GTSNPN and CDR2 is SVGIG in the germline V gene (reference sequence). The chain's CDR3 is CAWSARSNEKLFF. The CDR3 DNA is TGTGCCTGGAGTGCACGGAGTAATGAAAAACTGTTTTTT.

In its sample, this clone was seen once. V usage is TRBV2 and J usage is TRBJ2-1, with 7 bases fitting TRBD1. CDR3 length: 12 residues. J gave up 3 bases and V 10 bases, and 3 bases lay outside the gene matches. Germline V gene sequence: CDR1 SNHLY, CDR2 FYNNEI. The CDR3 DNA is TGTGCCACTGGGGACAGCTACAATGAGCAGTTCTTC. It codes for CATGDSYNEQFF.

The chain couples TRBV28 to TRBJ2-7, with 7 nucleotides matching TRBD2. The CDR3 is made up of 14 amino acids. Trimming cost V 6 bases and J 2 bases; bases outside gene matches: 7. Per germline, CDR1 MDHEN and CDR2 SYDVKM. CDR3 DNA: TGTGCCAGCAGCAGCGGGGCTTCCCCCTACGAGCAGTACTTC. Amino acid sequence: CASSSGASPYEQYF.

The genes are TRBV28 and TRBJ1-1; no clear D. Trimming took 6 bases from V and 5 from J, leaving 7 bases between them. The CDR3 contains 11 residues. Germline V gene data show CDR1 as MDHEN and CDR2 as SYDVKM. CDR3 sequence: CASRDRTEAFF. The CDR3 DNA reads TGTGCCAGCAGAGATAGAACTGAAGCTTTCTTT.

The chain recombines TRBV5-1 with TRBJ1-1; D perhaps matches TRBD1 (6 bases). Germline CDR1 and CDR2: SGHRS and YFSETQ. V gave up 7 bases and J gave up 0 bases, with 16 bases separating them. The CDR3 runs to 15 residues. The CDR3 sequence: CASSKTGIMNTEAFF. CDR3 nucleotide sequence: TGCGCCAGCTCCAAGACAGGAATAATGAACACTGAAGCTTTCTTT.

J is TRBJ2-7 and V is TRBV7-8, with D hard to call. Trimming pared 5 bases from V and 0 bases from J, leaving 14 bases between. The CDR3 runs to 15 residues. Germline assignment: CDR1 SGHVS and CDR2 FQNEAQ. CDR3 nucleotides: TGTGCCAGCAGCCCGGTCAACCCAGGCTCCTACGAGCAGTACTTC. Its translation is CASSPVNPGSYEQYF.

This clone showed up just once. The V call is TRBV5-1, the J call TRBJ2-7, with TRBD1 matching 9 bases. This CDR3 contains 13 residues. V was clipped by 3 bases and J by 5 bases; unmatched bases: 3. Germline V gene data show CDR1 as SGHRS and CDR2 as YFSETQ. CDR3 sequence: CASSSGQGNEQYF. The CDR3 coding sequence is TGCGCCAGCAGCTCAGGACAGGGGAACGAGCAGTACTTC.

The CDR3: CASSSVVQGEETQYF. CDR3 nucleotide sequence: TGTGCCAGCAGCTCAGTTGTTCAGGGGGAAGAGACCCAGTACTTC. The V call is TRBV5-6, the J call TRBJ2-5, with 7 bases matching TRBD1. J was trimmed by 3 bases and V by 3 bases; bases with no gene match: 8. The CDR3 covers 15 residues. The germline V gene encodes CDR1 SGHDT and CDR2 YYEEEE.

In this sample, this clone turned up a few times. This chain's CDR3 is CASSKDRGPGYTF. CDR3 nucleotide sequence: TGTGCCAGCAGCAAGGACAGGGGGCCCGGCTACACCTTC. The chain carries TRBV11-1 and TRBJ1-2; TRBD1 aligns across 11 bases. CDR3 size: 13 residues. CDR1 SGHAT and CDR2 FQDESV come from the germline V gene (reference sequence). The J segment lost 8 bases and the V segment lost 5 bases, leaving 4 bases of the junction unmatched.

This clone was seen only a few times. The chain joins TRBV7-6 to TRBJ2-1; weak D call: TRBD1 (5 bases). The CDR3 loop spans 16 amino acids. CDR1 SGHVS and CDR2 FNYEAQ come from the germline V gene. The ends were cut back, 2 bases at V and 4 bases at J, with 15 bases in the middle. This CDR3 reads CASSLMARQSYNEQFF. The CDR3 nucleotides are TGTGCCAGCAGCTTAATGGCCAGACAGTCGTACAATGAGCAGTTCTTC.

DNA for the CDR3: TGTGCCAGTAGTAGGGGGCGGGGCGCAGATACGCAGTATTTT. Translated: CASSRGRGADTQYF. The V gene is TRBV19, the J gene TRBJ2-3; D is perhaps TRBD1 or TRBD2 (6 bases each). CDR1 is LNHDA and CDR2 is SQIVND in the germline V gene (reference sequence). With 4 bases removed from V and 4 bases from J, the gap between germline ends came to 12 bases. The CDR3 loop spans 14 amino acids.